A selection of T cell receptor beta chains follows, all from one sample in a study of PD-L1 blockade in urothelial cancer. Only in-frame clones appear in the TCRdb table, and some are missing; sequencing was by immunoSEQ multiplex PCR. The sample includes some 100,000 clones, about 89% of them seen just once. Source: PBMCs, taken around atezolizumab (anti-PD-L1) treatment. The origin of the receptors is a woman aged 80 or over with urothelial cancer. Both conserved end residues are part of each CDR3. Fields, in order: D gene, J gene, V gene, clone size, CDR3 protein, CDR3 DNA. A D gene is named only where the DNA matches it firmly. Expanded clones are given a class, and other clones once, few, many or no size at all.

NA	TRBJ2-7	TRBV30	NA	CAWRAWDTSYEQYF	TGTGCCTGGAGAGCCTGGGACACCTCTTACGAGCAGTACTTC
TRBD2	TRBJ2-1	TRBV7-2	NA	CASSTTSGHFYEQFF	TGTGCCAGCAGCACTACTAGCGGGCACTTCTATGAGCAGTTCTTC
NA	TRBJ1-2	TRBV5-6	once	CASSLIRGPGIGYGYTF	TGTGCCAGCAGCTTGATCAGGGGCCCGGGTATCGGGTATGGCTACACCTTC
TRBD1	TRBJ1-1	TRBV19	NA	CASSPEQGSGTEAFF	TGTGCCAGTAGTCCAGAACAGGGGTCTGGCACTGAAGCTTTCTTT
NA	TRBJ2-5	TRBV19	once	CASSIASAETQYF	TGTGCCAGTAGTATAGCTAGTGCAGAGACCCAGTACTTC
TRBD1	TRBJ1-1	TRBV6-5	NA	CASRSTGGHTEAFF	TGTGCCAGCAGATCCACAGGGGGCCACACTGAAGCTTTCTTT
NA	TRBJ1-2	TRBV6-6	NA	CASSYNDRRGYTF	TGTGCCAGCAGTTACAATGATCGGAGGGGCTACACCTTC
NA	TRBJ2-1	TRBV5-1	NA	CASSLQVGGYNEQFF	TGCGCCAGCAGCTTGCAGGTTGGAGGTTACAATGAGCAGTTCTTC
TRBD2	TRBJ2-3	TRBV7-3	many	CASSPAGLGAQYF	TGTGCCAGCAGCCCAGCGGGACTCGGGGCGCAGTATTTT
TRBD1	TRBJ1-5	TRBV10-3	NA	CAIRDDGQGYQPQHF	TGTGCCATCAGGGACGACGGACAGGGGTATCAGCCCCAGCATTTT
TRBD1	TRBJ1-1	TRBV7-9	NA	CASSLETGGRTEAFF	TGTGCCAGCAGCTTGGAGACAGGGGGTCGGACTGAAGCTTTCTTT
NA	TRBJ2-3	TRBV5-1	once	CASSQGQDTDTQYF	TGCGCCAGCAGTCAGGGGCAAGACACAGATACGCAGTATTTT
TRBD1	TRBJ1-3	TRBV30	NA	CAWSGQGSGNTIYF	TGTGCCTGGAGTGGACAGGGTTCCGGAAACACCATATATTTT
NA	TRBJ2-1	TRBV28	NA	CASSLPGDSYNEQFF	TGTGCCAGCAGTTTACCGGGAGACTCCTACAATGAGCAGTTCTTC
NA	TRBJ1-5	TRBV18	NA	CASSPAGAGSNQPQHF	TGTGCCAGCTCCCCTGCGGGGGCTGGAAGCAATCAGCCCCAGCATTTT
NA	TRBJ1-2	TRBV2	few	CASSRTGNYGYTF	TGTGCCAGCAGTCGAACAGGAAACTATGGCTACACCTTC
TRBD2	TRBJ2-2	TRBV6-5	NA	CASSYSSGPNTGELFF	TGTGCCAGCAGTTACTCTAGCGGGCCGAACACCGGGGAGCTGTTTTTT
NA	TRBJ2-7	TRBV30	NA	CAWKRDLYRAWEQYF	TGTGCCTGGAAAAGGGATCTATACAGGGCTTGGGAGCAGTACTTC
TRBD1	TRBJ1-2	TRBV19	NA	CATRTGGNYGYTF	TGTGCCACCCGGACAGGCGGCAACTATGGCTACACCTTC
NA	TRBJ1-2	TRBV29-1	NA	CSVPGFVYGYTF	TGCAGCGTTCCGGGTTTTGTCTATGGCTACACCTTC
TRBD2	TRBJ2-3	TRBV29-1	NA	CSVQTAGGPYTQYF	TGCAGCGTTCAAACAGCGGGAGGGCCGTATACGCAGTATTTT
TRBD1	TRBJ1-1	TRBV14	NA	CASSPLGGQGAKDTEAFF	TGTGCCAGCAGCCCATTGGGAGGACAGGGGGCGAAGGACACTGAAGCTTTCTTT
TRBD1	TRBJ1-1	TRBV15	once	CATSRAPAGGTEAFF	TGTGCCACCAGCAGAGCCCCCGCAGGGGGCACTGAAGCTTTCTTT
NA	TRBJ2-7	TRBV5-6	once	CASSQTGYEQYF	TGTGCCAGCAGCCAGACAGGCTACGAGCAGTACTTC
TRBD1	TRBJ1-1	TRBV5-5	once	CASSEYRGTNTEAFF	TGTGCCAGCAGCGAATACAGGGGGACGAATACTGAAGCTTTCTTT
NA	TRBJ2-2	TRBV4-2	NA	CASSQVGDTGELFF	TGTGCCAGCAGCCAAGTAGGGGACACCGGGGAGCTGTTTTTT
TRBD2	TRBJ2-1	TRBV6-5	NA	CASTKGLAGNEQFF	TGTGCCAGCACTAAGGGACTAGCGGGAAATGAGCAGTTCTTC
NA	TRBJ2-2	TRBV9	once	CASSVGHTLTGELFF	TGTGCCAGCAGCGTAGGCCATACATTGACCGGGGAGCTGTTTTTT
NA	TRBJ1-1	TRBV6-5	NA	CASSLQGPRLGAEAFF	TGTGCCAGCAGTTTACAGGGTCCCCGTCTAGGAGCTGAAGCTTTCTTT
NA	TRBJ2-3	TRBV19	NA	CASSIDPDTQYF	TGTGCCAGTAGTATAGATCCGGATACGCAGTATTTT
TRBD1	TRBJ2-6	TRBV4-2	NA	CASSQAGTGRAGANVLTF	TGTGCCAGCAGCCAAGCCGGGACAGGGAGGGCTGGGGCCAACGTCCTGACTTTC
NA	TRBJ2-6	TRBV2	NA	CASRDSYSGANVLTF	TGTGCCAGCCGGGACTCATACTCTGGGGCCAACGTCCTGACTTTC